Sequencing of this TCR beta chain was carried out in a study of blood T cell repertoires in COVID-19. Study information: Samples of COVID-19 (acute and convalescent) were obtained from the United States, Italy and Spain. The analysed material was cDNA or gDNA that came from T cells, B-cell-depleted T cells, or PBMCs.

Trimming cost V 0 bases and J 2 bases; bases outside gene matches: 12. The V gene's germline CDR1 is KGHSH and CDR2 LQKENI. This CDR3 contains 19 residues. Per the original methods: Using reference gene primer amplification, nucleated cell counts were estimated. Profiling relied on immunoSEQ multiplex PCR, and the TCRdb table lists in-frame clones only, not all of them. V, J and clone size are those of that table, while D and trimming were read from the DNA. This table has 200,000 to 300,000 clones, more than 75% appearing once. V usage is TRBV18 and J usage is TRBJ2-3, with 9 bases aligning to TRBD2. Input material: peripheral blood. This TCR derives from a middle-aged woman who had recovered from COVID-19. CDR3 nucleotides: TGTGCCAGCTCACCACCAACAGCGGGGGGCTCGGATTTCACAGATACGCAGTATTTT. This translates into CASSPPTAGGSDFTDTQYF. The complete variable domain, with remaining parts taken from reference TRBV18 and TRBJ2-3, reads NAGVMQNPRHLVRRRGQEARLRCSPMKGHSHVYWYRQLPEEGLKFMVYLQKENIIDESGMPKERFSAEFPKEGPSILRIQQVVRGDSAAYFCASSPPTAGGSDFTDTQYFGPGTRLTVL.